This section outlines one TCR beta chain sequence together with its context. Its antigen remains unidentified. The sample is drawn from a study of shared clonotypes between healthy human individuals. For the study at large: There were three CD4 naive, three CD4 memory, two CD8 naive and one CD8 memory plates per donor. Study-wide results and caveats: Non-shared clonotypes were found to have lower generation probabilities than the clonotypes that were shared by all four of the sorted-subset donors.

The study separated CD4+ cells into CD45RA+ naive and CD45RA-negative memory subsets. Germline V gene data show CDR1 as WNHNN and CDR2 as SYGVQD (reference sequence). Trimming removed 10 bases at V and 4 bases at J, with 20 bases between. The CDR3 covers 14 residues. Per the original methods: ImmunoSEQ output lacked quality scores and full-length reads, limiting matched filtering. Using immunoSEQ multiplex PCR, the repertoire was profiled, and TCRdb retains in-frame clones only, with some absent. From that table come the V and J calls and clone size; the DNA was used to work out D and trimming. Among 1,400,000 or so clones listed, less than 99% were seen once.

The chain couples TRBV10-1 to TRBJ2-7; either TRBD1 or TRBD2 may fit D (5 bases each). The receptor's source is a man in his thirties or forties in good health. Sequencing input: naive CD4+ T cells sorted from blood. Subset given: CD45RA+ positively selected. CDR3 sequence (DNA): TGCGCCATCCCTAAGCCTTCCGGGGCTTACGAGCAGTACTTC. It is translated as CAIPKPSGAYEQYF.